Listed here are 21 T cell receptor beta chains from one sample, sequenced in a study of early T cells in non-severe SARS-CoV-2 infection. TCRdb analysed the 5' RACE reads with MiXCR anew, one entry per CDR3 protein. Among roughly 93,000 distinct CDR3 sequences listed, around 15% were seen once. Sequencing was performed on whole blood. Every receptor here comes from an adult who was a healthcare worker with PCR-confirmed SARS-CoV-2 infection or an uninfected control (not recorded which).

The chain joins TRBV3-1 to TRBJ2-2; 9 nucleotides align to TRBD2. V was clipped by 8 bases and J by 1 base; unmatched bases: 2. The length of the CDR3 is 14 residues. CDR1 and CDR2 (germline): LGHDT, YNNKEL (reference sequence). In DNA, the CDR3 is TGTGCCAGCCTAGCGGGGAAGAACACCGGGGAGCTGTTTTTT. Residues: CASLAGKNTGELFF.

This clonotype has only a few counts. The chain combines TRBV2 with TRBJ2-5, with 8 bases lining up with TRBD2. The CDR3 is 15 residues long. After removal of 3 bases from V and 2 bases from J, the junction contained 5 bases not matched to a gene. The germline gives CDR1 SNHLY, CDR2 FYNNEI. The CDR3 DNA is TGTGCCAGCAGTGAGTTTGCGGGGGGACAAGAGACCCAGTACTTC. This encodes CASSEFAGGQETQYF.

The rearrangement joins TRBV6-1 to TRBJ1-1; D is undetermined. The CDR3 has 11 residues. Germline V gene data show CDR1 as MNHNS and CDR2 as SASEGT. The V gene lost 6 bases and the J gene lost 0 bases, with 2 bases spanning the gap. The DNA of the CDR3 is TGTGCCAGCAGGATGAACACTGAAGCTTTCTTT. Protein: CASRMNTEAFF.

The chain uses TRBV11-1 and TRBJ2-1; no firm D call. CDR3 length: 13 residues. The germline V and J ends were trimmed by 3 bases and 8 bases, with 11 bases remaining between them. Germline CDR1 and CDR2: SGHAT and FQDESV (reference sequence). CDR3 residues: CASSFSSPDEQFF. CDR3 in DNA: TGTGCCAGCAGCTTTTCGAGCCCGGATGAGCAGTTCTTC.

This clonotype was seen ten or more times. This chain links TRBV7-2 with TRBJ2-3; TRBD2 aligns across 8 bases. Per germline, CDR1 SGHTA and CDR2 FQGNSA. CDR3 length: 16 residues. V gave up 4 bases and J gave up 2 bases; unmatched junction bases: 8. The CDR3 is CASSSVRGGTTDTQYF. The CDR3 DNA is TGTGCCAGCAGCTCCGTTCGGGGGGGAACCACAGATACGCAGTATTTT.

This clonotype was seen only a few times. The chain carries TRBV12-5 and TRBJ1-1; D gene ambiguous. The CDR3 sequence is 11 residues long. Trimming stripped 7 bases from V and 4 bases from J, with 7 bases between. Germline loops: CDR1 LGHNT, CDR2 FRNRAP. The CDR3 here is CASARSTEAFF. CDR3 bases: TGTGCTAGTGCCCGGTCCACTGAAGCTTTCTTT.

CDR3 DNA sequence: TGTGCCAGCAGCTGGGACCTCGACACTGAAGCTTTCTTT. Protein sequence: CASSWDLDTEAFF. V is TRBV7-6 and J is TRBJ1-1, with TRBD1 as a possible D gene (5 bases). From germline, CDR1 is SGHVS and CDR2 FNYEAQ. V lost 4 bases and J 3 bases, leaving 9 bases between the germline ends. The CDR3 sequence is 13 residues long.

The chain couples TRBV12-3 or TRBV12-4 to TRBJ1-1; 9 bases fit TRBD1. With 6 bases clipped from V and 0 bases from J, the junction kept 5 bases outside the gene matches. This CDR3 contains 15 residues. The CDR3 reads CASSPGTGLNTEAFF. For the CDR3, the DNA is TGTGCCAGCAGCCCTGGGACAGGGTTGAACACTGAAGCTTTCTTT.

This clonotype appeared a few times. This chain connects TRBV7-3 to TRBJ2-6, with D perhaps TRBD1 or TRBD2 (6 bases each). The V end was cut by 5 bases, the J end by 0 bases, with 8 bases between. Germline V gene data show CDR1 as SGHTA and CDR2 as FQGTGA. The CDR3 contains 15 residues. The CDR3 DNA reads as TGTGCCAGCAGCGGAGGGGGCTCTGGGGCCAACGTCCTGACTTTC. Its translation: CASSGGGSGANVLTF.

The sample holds a few counts of this clonotype. V gene TRBV14 combines with J gene TRBJ1-2; D not certain. Germline assignment: CDR1 SGHDN and CDR2 FVKESK. The CDR3 length is 13 residues. V lost 2 bases, J lost 4 bases, and 8 bases lay in between. The CDR3 loop reads CASSQFPAYGYTF. The CDR3 coding sequence is TGTGCCAGCAGCCAATTTCCGGCCTATGGCTACACCTTC.

There are many counts of this clonotype. The chain combines TRBV2 with TRBJ1-6; D might be TRBD1 (6 bases). The CDR3 has 15 residues. The V end was cut by 1 base, the J end by 9 bases, with 13 bases between. Germline V gene data show CDR1 as SNHLY and CDR2 as FYNNEI. The CDR3, as DNA: TGTGCCAGCAGTGAAGAAAGGGGGATCGGTTCACCCCTCCACTTT. This translates into CASSEERGIGSPLHF.

This clonotype came up many times. The gene calls are TRBV5-1 and TRBJ2-1; no clear D gene. CDR1 is SGHRS and CDR2 is YFSETQ in the germline V gene. The V and J ends lost 1 base and 1 base respectively, with 6 bases between them. The CDR3 runs to 14 residues. The CDR3 DNA sequence: TGCGCCAGCAGCTTGCTAGGGTCCTACAATGAGCAGTTCTTC. Its protein product is CASSLLGSYNEQFF. The variable domain in full, with the rest retrieved from reference TRBV5-1 and TRBJ2-1, is KAGVTQTPRYLIKTRGQQVTLSCSPISGHRSVSWYQQTPGQGLQFLFEYFSETQRNKGNFPGRFSGRQFSNSRSEMNVSTLELGDSALYLCASSLLGSYNEQFFGPGTRLTVL.

This clonotype was observed at least ten times. The genes are TRBV27 and TRBJ1-2; maybe TRBD1 (6 bases). Trimming took 3 bases from V and 2 from J, leaving 7 bases between them. The germline V gene encodes CDR1 MNHEY and CDR2 SMNVEV (reference sequence). The CDR3 extends over 13 amino acids. CDR3 sequence: CASSFRGNYGYTF. For the CDR3, the DNA is TGTGCCAGCAGTTTTAGGGGGAACTATGGCTACACCTTC.

The chain's CDR3 is CSVLGITDTQYF. CDR3 nucleotides: TGCAGCGTACTCGGGATCACAGATACGCAGTATTTT. The V call is TRBV29-1, the J call TRBJ2-3; possibly TRBD2 for D (5 bases). CDR3 length: 12 amino acids. V lost 6 bases to trimming and J lost 2 bases, with 9 bases between them. CDR1 SQVTM and CDR2 ANQGSEA come from the germline V gene.

The rearrangement uses TRBV25-1 and TRBJ1-2; D is uncertain. Germline CDR1 MGHDK, CDR2 SYGVNS. The V and J ends lost 4 bases and 6 bases respectively, with 6 bases between them. This CDR3 is built from 11 residues. CDR3 nucleotides: TGTGCCAGCAGTGGCCCCCATGGCTACACCTTC. Its protein is CASSGPHGYTF.

This clonotype was detected only a few times. The chain employs TRBV11-2 and TRBJ1-1; the match to TRBD1 covers 10 bases. Germline values: CDR1 SGHAT, CDR2 FQNNGV. The junction had 6 bases not matched to a gene; V was cut back by 2 bases and J by 9 bases. The CDR3 consists of 14 residues. CDR3 DNA: TGTGCCAGCAGCTTATCCCAGGACAGGGGGAAAGCTTTCTTT. This gives the protein CASSLSQDRGKAFF.

This clonotype showed up just a few times. The genes are TRBV4-2 and TRBJ2-1; D not resolved. The V gene's germline CDR1 is LGHNA and CDR2 YNFKEQ. Trimming took 1 base from V and 0 from J, leaving 10 bases between them. CDR3 length: 16 amino acids. This CDR3 is CASSQAVRSSYNEQFF. Written as DNA, the CDR3 is TGTGCCAGCAGCCAAGCGGTCCGGAGCTCCTACAATGAGCAGTTCTTC.

This clonotype was counted only a few times. This chain uses TRBV20-1 with TRBJ2-2; possible D gene TRBD2, 7 bases. Germline lookup yields CDR1 DFQATT and CDR2 SNEGSKA (reference sequence). The CDR3 length is 16 residues. Trimming took off 0 bases at V and 5 bases at J, with 16 bases between the two ends. This CDR3 is CSARDLRGALTGELFF. The CDR3 DNA reads TGCAGTGCTAGAGATCTACGGGGGGCCCTGACCGGGGAGCTGTTTTTT.

This clonotype was counted only a few times. The chain uses TRBV12-3 or TRBV12-4 and TRBJ2-1; 8 nucleotides agree with TRBD2. The trim removed 10 bases at V and 9 bases at J, leaving 5 bases unmatched. The CDR3 is 11 residues long. CDR3 in DNA: TGTGCCAACTCCCGGGAGGGTGAGCAGTTCTTC. Its translation is CANSREGEQFF.

This clonotype was seen ten or more times. The V gene is TRBV18, the J gene TRBJ2-3, with D perhaps TRBD1 or TRBD2 (5 bases each). CDR3 length: 20 residues. Germline V gene sequence: CDR1 KGHSH, CDR2 LQKENI. V lost 4 bases and J 2 bases, leaving 28 bases between the germline ends. The chain's CDR3 is CASSRKSVPEGPPHTDTQYF. The CDR3 nucleotides are TGTGCCAGCTCACGCAAGTCGGTCCCTGAGGGGCCCCCTCACACAGATACGCAGTATTTT.

This sequence joins TRBV7-2 and TRBJ2-5; TRBD2 might be the D (6 bases). V was pared by 1 base and J by 0 bases, with 12 bases between. CDR1 and CDR2 from the germline V gene are SGHTA and FQGNSA. CDR3 length: 16 residues. CDR3 protein: CASSLGILANQETQYF. DNA for the CDR3: TGTGCCAGCAGCTTAGGCATCCTAGCGAACCAAGAGACCCAGTACTTC.